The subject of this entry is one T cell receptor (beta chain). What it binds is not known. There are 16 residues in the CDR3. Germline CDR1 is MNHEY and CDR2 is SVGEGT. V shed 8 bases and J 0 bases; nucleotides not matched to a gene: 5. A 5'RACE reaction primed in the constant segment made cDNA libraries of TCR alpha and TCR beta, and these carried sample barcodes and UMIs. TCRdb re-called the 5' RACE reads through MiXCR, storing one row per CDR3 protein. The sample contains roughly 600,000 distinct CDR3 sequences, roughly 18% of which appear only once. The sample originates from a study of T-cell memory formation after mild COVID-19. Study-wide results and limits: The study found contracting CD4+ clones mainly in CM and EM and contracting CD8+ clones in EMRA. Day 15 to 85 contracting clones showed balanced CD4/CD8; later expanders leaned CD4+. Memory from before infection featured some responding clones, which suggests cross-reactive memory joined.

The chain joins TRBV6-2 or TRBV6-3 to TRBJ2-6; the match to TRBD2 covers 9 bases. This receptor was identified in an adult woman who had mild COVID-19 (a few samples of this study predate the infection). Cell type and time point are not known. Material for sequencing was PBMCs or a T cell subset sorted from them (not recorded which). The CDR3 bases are TGTGCCAGCTTAGCGGGAGTTCTCTCTGGGGCCAACGTCCTGACTTTC. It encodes CASLAGVLSGANVLTF.